Below are 21 T cell receptor beta chains sequenced from a single sample in a study of Tregs in tolerant kidney transplant recipients. Sequencing used immunoSEQ multiplex PCR; TCRdb keeps in-frame clones, though not all of them. This specimen shows about 52,000 clones; the ten leading clones hold approximately 0.81%. Source: CD4+ T cells from blood, taken before the transplant. All receptors come from a human donor who received a combined kidney and bone marrow transplant.

Notes on this clone: The CDR3 is cut off 3 residues early in the read; its end comes from the germline J gene. The V gene is TRBV6-2 or TRBV6-3, the J gene TRBJ1-2; TRBD1 matches at 7 bases. CDR1 is MNHEY, CDR2 SVGEGT, per germline. V lost 6 bases and J lost 4; bases outside the gene matches: 5. CDR3 size: 13 residues. CDR3 region: CASSGQVGYGYTF. CDR3 DNA, as far as it was read: TGTGCCAGCAGCGGACAGGTTGGCTATGGC.

About this clone itself: The missing CDR3 end, 3 residues past where the read stops, is filled in from the germline J gene. V is TRBV6-2 or TRBV6-3 and J is TRBJ2-3; TRBD2 matches at 14 bases. V was clipped by 6 bases and J by 8 bases; unmatched bases: 4. The CDR3 sequence is 14 residues long. Germline CDR1 and CDR2: MNHEY and SVGEGT. CDR3 amino acids: CASSLGTSGGTQYF. The sequenced part of the CDR3 DNA is TGTGCCAGCAGCCTCGGGACTAGCGGGGGTACG.

CDR3 DNA, as far as it was read: TGTGCCAGCAGCCCTGAGAGGGCGCGGGAGGGTACG. This gives the protein CASSPERAREGT. The full CDR3 sequence reads CASSPERAREGTQYF. V and J are TRBV7-8 and TRBJ2-3, with 9 bases lining up with TRBD2. The read comes to an end 3 residues before the CDR3 does, leaving the germline J gene to fill in the end. From germline, CDR1 is SGHVS and CDR2 FQNEAQ. Trimming cost V 5 bases and J 8 bases; bases outside gene matches: 11. This CDR3 has 15 amino acids.

CDR3 bases read: TGTGCCAGCAGCTTGGACAGCAGCTCTGGAAACACC. This codes for CASSLDSSSGNT. The entire CDR3 is CASSLDSSSGNTIYF. The chain couples TRBV13 to TRBJ1-3; possible D gene TRBD1, 6 bases. The missing CDR3 end, 3 residues past where the read stops, is filled in from the germline J gene. The length of the CDR3 is 15 residues. Looked up from germline, CDR1 is PRHDT and CDR2 is FYEKMQ (reference sequence). Trimming stripped 3 bases from V and 0 bases from J, with 9 bases between.

The sequenced CDR3 bases are TGTGCCAGCAGTGAGGCGGCCCGAGTATCACCC. It codes for CASSEAARVSP. Given in full, the CDR3 is CASSEAARVSPLHF. This chain links TRBV6-1 with TRBJ1-6; D is undetermined. The read halts 3 residues ahead of the CDR3 end, with the missing end drawn from the germline J gene. Germline lookup yields CDR1 MNHNS and CDR2 SASEGT. Deletions cut 3 bases from V and 10 bases from J, with 13 bases between. The CDR3 is 14 residues long.

About this clone: The CDR3 extends 3 residues past the end of the read, so its final part is completed from the germline J gene. V and J are TRBV7-2 and TRBJ1-2, with TRBD1 matching over 8 bases. In germline, CDR1 is SGHTA, CDR2 FQGNSA. The CDR3 covers 13 residues. The part of the CDR3 DNA that was read is TGTGCCAGCAGCGCCCCGACAGGGGAAGGC. This codes for CASSAPTGEG. The entire CDR3 protein is CASSAPTGEGYTF.

A note on this clone: The sequence runs out 3 residues before the end of the CDR3; the remainder is reconstructed from the germline J gene. This sequence joins TRBV7-2 and TRBJ1-1; maybe TRBD1 (6 bases). CDR3 length: 14 amino acids. Germline V gene sequence: CDR1 SGHTA, CDR2 FQGNSA. V gave up 4 bases and J gave up 0 bases, with 9 bases separating them. The DNA read from the CDR3 is TGTGCCAGCAGCTCGGACAGATTGAACACTGAA. Amino acids: CASSSDRLNTE. The full CDR3 is CASSSDRLNTEAFF.

Comment on this clone: The sequenced fragment ends 3 residues before the CDR3 boundary, so the rest is inferred from the germline J gene. V gene TRBV6-2 or TRBV6-3 combines with J gene TRBJ2-2; 7 positions match TRBD1. Unmatched junction bases numbered 10, after V lost 7 bases and J lost 2 bases. Germline V gene data show CDR1 as MNHEY and CDR2 as SVGEGT. The CDR3 is made up of 16 amino acids. CDR3 in amino acids: CASNPSDRLNTGELFF. The DNA read from the CDR3 is TGTGCCAGCAATCCGTCGGACAGGCTAAACACCGGGGAG.

As for this clone: The read falls 3 residues short of the CDR3 end, and the missing part is taken from the germline J gene. The rearrangement joins TRBV19 to TRBJ2-2; TRBD2 matches 8 bases. This CDR3 is built from 17 residues. Trimming took 3 bases from V and 0 from J; bases not matched to a gene: 6. Germline V gene sequence: CDR1 LNHDA, CDR2 SQIVND (reference sequence). CDR3 loop: CASSISGGPPNTGELFF. The CDR3 bases that were read are TGTGCCAGTAGTATCAGCGGGGGACCCCCGAACACCGGGGAG.

In regard to this clone: Read data end 3 residues before the CDR3 end; the end is taken from the germline J gene. The rearrangement uses TRBV19 and TRBJ1-1; tentative D call: TRBD1 (6 bases). Germline CDR1 reads LNHDA; CDR2 reads SQIVND (reference sequence). V was cut by 4 bases and J by 4 bases, with 13 bases left in between. This CDR3 contains 14 residues. This CDR3 reads CASSTVRGATEAFF. The sequenced CDR3 bases are TGTGCCAGTAGTACGGTCAGGGGAGCCACTGAA.

Of note for this clone: The read is 3 residues too short to cover the CDR3 end, so that end is filled in from the germline J gene. The chain carries TRBV2 and TRBJ2-7; 9 bases fit TRBD2. V dropped 5 bases and J dropped 1; count of bases not matched to a gene: 9. The CDR3 consists of 16 residues. CDR1 and CDR2 (germline): SNHLY, FYNNEI. The sequenced CDR3 bases are TGTGCCAGCAGTCTCGCGAGACTAGCGGTTTCCTACGAG. Amino acids: CASSLARLAVSYE. The full CDR3 reads CASSLARLAVSYEQYF.

About this clone: The DNA ends 3 residues before the CDR3 does, and the rest of the CDR3 is filled in from the germline J gene. The chain couples TRBV30 to TRBJ1-5, with D tentatively TRBD1 (5 bases). This CDR3 comprises 14 residues. CDR1 and CDR2 (germline): GTSNPN, SVGIG (reference sequence). The germline V and J ends were trimmed by 0 bases and 2 bases, with 8 bases remaining between them. The part of the CDR3 DNA that was read is TGTGCCTGGAGTGTACGGGGGGGCAATCAGCCC. Residues: CAWSVRGGNQP. The whole CDR3 protein reads CAWSVRGGNQPQHF.

The CDR3: CASSITGNTEAFF. CDR3 DNA, as far as it was read: TGCGCCAGCAGTATAACAGGGAACACTGAA. The genes are TRBV10-2 and TRBJ1-1; TRBD1 is a possible D gene (5 bases). The CDR3 extends 3 residues past the end of the read, so its final part is completed from the germline J gene. Trimming cost V 5 bases and J 1 base, with 8 bases left between them. The CDR3 covers 13 residues. Germline lookup yields CDR1 WSHSY and CDR2 SAAADI.

A note on this clone: The read comes to an end 3 residues before the CDR3 does, leaving the germline J gene to fill in the end. The chain recombines TRBV20-1 with TRBJ2-5, with D possibly TRBD2 on 5 matching bases. This CDR3 is built from 13 residues. The V and J ends lost 1 base and 4 bases respectively, with 10 bases between them. Germline CDR1 reads DFQATT; CDR2 reads SNEGSKA (reference sequence). CDR3 loop: CSARVPRGETQYF. Partial CDR3 DNA: TGCAGTGCTAGAGTCCCCCGGGGAGAGACC.

Points on this clone: A read error may produce the germline difference seen at one junction end. The read comes to an end 3 residues before the CDR3 does, leaving the germline J gene to fill in the end. This chain joins TRBV4-2 and TRBJ2-3; 8 bases align to TRBD2. CDR3 size: 16 residues. CDR1 and CDR2 (germline): LGHNA, YNFKEQ. Partial CDR3 DNA: TGCGCCAGCAGCCAAGATGTAGCGGGGTACACAGATACG. Its translation is CASSQDVAGYTDT. The whole CDR3 sequence reads CASSQDVAGYTDTQYF.

As concerns this clone: The read terminates 3 residues before the CDR3 end, so the remaining end is supplied by the germline J gene. This rearrangement joins TRBV2 to TRBJ2-1; no firm D call. The CDR3 length is 12 residues. V lost 5 bases and J 8 bases, leaving 10 bases between the germline ends. Germline V gives CDR1 SNHLY, CDR2 FYNNEI. This CDR3 reads CASSTLSDEQFF. The covered CDR3 bases are TGTGCCAGCAGTACCCTCAGCGATGAG. Complete variable domain (other parts from reference TRBV2 and TRBJ2-1): EPEVTQTPSHQVTQMGQEVILRCVPISNHLYFYWYRQILGQKVEFLVSFYNNEISEKSEIFDDQFSVERPDGSNFTLKIRSTKLEDSAMYFCASSTLSDEQFFGPGTRLTVL.

As to this clone: The read terminates 3 residues ahead of where the CDR3 ends, so the germline J gene completes it. The V and J genes are TRBV19 and TRBJ1-2, with no clear D. V shed 7 bases and J shed 4 bases, with 19 bases lying between them. Germline CDR1 reads LNHDA; CDR2 reads SQIVND (reference sequence). CDR3 size: 15 residues. The CDR3: CASNPRHQISYGYTF. CDR3 bases read: TGTGCCAGTAACCCCAGGCATCAGATCTCCTATGGC.

As to this clone: The read comes to an end 3 residues before the CDR3 does, leaving the germline J gene to fill in the end. The V and J genes are TRBV5-1 and TRBJ2-3; a weak D match, TRBD1 (6 bases). The CDR3 is made up of 15 amino acids. CDR1 SGHRS and CDR2 YFSETQ come from the germline V gene. V was cut by 0 bases and J by 0 bases, with 8 bases left in between. CDR3 sequence: CASSLVQGSTDTQYF. CDR3 DNA (partial): TGCGCCAGCAGCTTGGTACAGGGTAGCACAGATACG.

Remarks on this clone: The DNA ends 3 residues before the CDR3 does, and the rest of the CDR3 is filled in from the germline J gene. The chain couples TRBV19 to TRBJ1-1; no clear D. The V gene's germline CDR1 is LNHDA and CDR2 SQIVND (reference sequence). V shed 3 bases and J shed 3 bases, with 11 bases lying between them. The length of the CDR3 is 14 residues. The sequenced part of the CDR3 DNA is TGTGCCAGTAGTATCCGGCGGGTGGACACTGAA. It is translated as CASSIRRVDTE. The whole CDR3 sequence reads CASSIRRVDTEAFF.

With respect to this clone: The CDR3 goes on 3 residues after the read ends, and that part is filled in from the germline J gene. The V and J genes are TRBV7-9 and TRBJ1-4; D gene uncertain. Trimming stripped 5 bases from V and 3 bases from J, with 13 bases between. The CDR3 length is 15 residues. CDR1 is SEHNR and CDR2 is FQNEAQ in the germline V gene (reference sequence). CDR3 bases read: TGTGCCAGCAGCCCCTCCGAGGCTCCTAATGAAAAA. Translation gives CASSPSEAPNEK. The CDR3 as a whole reads CASSPSEAPNEKLFF.

Comments on this clone: The read terminates 3 residues before the CDR3 end, so the remaining end is supplied by the germline J gene. This chain uses TRBV20-1 with TRBJ1-5; 7 nucleotides line up with TRBD1. The CDR3 length is 15 residues. Germline V gene data show CDR1 as DFQATT and CDR2 as SNEGSKA (reference sequence). Trimming took 6 bases from V and 3 from J; bases not matched to a gene: 11. CDR3 bases read: TGCAGTGCCAGACCTGGACAGGTGTCCAATCAGCCC. This codes for CSARPGQVSNQP. In full, the CDR3 is CSARPGQVSNQPQHF.